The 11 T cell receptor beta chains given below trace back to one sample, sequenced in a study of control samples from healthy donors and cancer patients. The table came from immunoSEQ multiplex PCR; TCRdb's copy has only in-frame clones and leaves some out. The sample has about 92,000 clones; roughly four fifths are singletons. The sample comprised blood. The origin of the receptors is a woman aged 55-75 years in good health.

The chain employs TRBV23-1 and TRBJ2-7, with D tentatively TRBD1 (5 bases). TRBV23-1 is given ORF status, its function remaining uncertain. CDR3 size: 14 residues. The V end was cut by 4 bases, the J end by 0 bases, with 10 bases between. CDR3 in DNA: TGCGCCAGCAGTCGCAGGGAACGCTCCTACGAGCAGTACTTC. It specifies CASSRRERSYEQYF.

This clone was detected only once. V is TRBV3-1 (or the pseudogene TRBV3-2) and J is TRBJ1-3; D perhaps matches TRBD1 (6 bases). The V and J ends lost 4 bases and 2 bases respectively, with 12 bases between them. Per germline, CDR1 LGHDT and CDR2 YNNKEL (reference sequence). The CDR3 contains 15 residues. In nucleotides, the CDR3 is TGTGCCAGCAGCCCCGGGGGGGCGGCTGGAAACACCATATATTTT. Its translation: CASSPGGAAGNTIYF.

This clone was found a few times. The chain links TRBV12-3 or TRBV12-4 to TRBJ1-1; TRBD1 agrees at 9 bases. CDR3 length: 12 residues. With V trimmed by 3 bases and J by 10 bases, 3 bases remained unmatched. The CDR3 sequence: CASSLGTGRAFF. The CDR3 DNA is TGTGCCAGCAGTTTGGGGACAGGGCGAGCTTTCTTT.

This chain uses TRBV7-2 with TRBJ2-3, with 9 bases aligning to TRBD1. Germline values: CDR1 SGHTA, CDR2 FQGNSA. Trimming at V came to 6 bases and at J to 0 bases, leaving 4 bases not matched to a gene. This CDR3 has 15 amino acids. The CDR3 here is CASRTGTGSTDTQYF. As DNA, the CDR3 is TGTGCCAGCAGAACCGGGACAGGGAGCACAGATACGCAGTATTTT.

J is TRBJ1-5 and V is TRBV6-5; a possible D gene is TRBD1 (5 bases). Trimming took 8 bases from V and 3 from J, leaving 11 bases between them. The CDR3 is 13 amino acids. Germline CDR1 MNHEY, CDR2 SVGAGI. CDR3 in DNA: TGTGCCAGCTGGGACGCCCCCAATCAGCCCCAGCATTTT. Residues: CASWDAPNQPQHF.

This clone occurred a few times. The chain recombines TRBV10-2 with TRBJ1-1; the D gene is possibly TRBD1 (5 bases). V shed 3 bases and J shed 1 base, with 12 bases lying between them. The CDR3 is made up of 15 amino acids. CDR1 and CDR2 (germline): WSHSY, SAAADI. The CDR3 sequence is CASSEGSGWNTEAFF. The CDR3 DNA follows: TGCGCCAGCAGTGAAGGGTCAGGGTGGAACACTGAAGCTTTCTTT.

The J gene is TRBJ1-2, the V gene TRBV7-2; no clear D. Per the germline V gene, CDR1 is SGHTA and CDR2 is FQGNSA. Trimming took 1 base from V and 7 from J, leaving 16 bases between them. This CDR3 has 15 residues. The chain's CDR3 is CASSLGSQARSGYTF. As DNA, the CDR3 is TGTGCCAGCAGCTTAGGAAGCCAGGCCCGGAGTGGCTACACCTTC.

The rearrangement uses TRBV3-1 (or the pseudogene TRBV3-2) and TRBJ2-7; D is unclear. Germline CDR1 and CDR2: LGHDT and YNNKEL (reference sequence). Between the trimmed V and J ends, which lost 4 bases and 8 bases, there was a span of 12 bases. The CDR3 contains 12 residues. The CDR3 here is CASSPEGRKQYF. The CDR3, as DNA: TGTGCCAGCAGCCCGGAAGGAAGGAAGCAGTACTTC.

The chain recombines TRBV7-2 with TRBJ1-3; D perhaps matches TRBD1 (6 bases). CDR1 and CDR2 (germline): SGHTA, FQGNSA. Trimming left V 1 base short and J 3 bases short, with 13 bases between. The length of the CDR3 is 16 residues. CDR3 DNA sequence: TGTGCCAGCAGCTTAGTGGAATCAGGGGTTGGAAACACCATATATTTT. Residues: CASSLVESGVGNTIYF.

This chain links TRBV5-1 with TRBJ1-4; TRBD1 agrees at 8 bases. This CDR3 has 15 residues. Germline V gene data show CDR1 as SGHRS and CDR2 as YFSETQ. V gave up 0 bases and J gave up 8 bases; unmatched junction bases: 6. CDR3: CASSLAGTGPEKLFF. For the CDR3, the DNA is TGCGCCAGCAGCTTGGCCGGGACAGGTCCGGAAAAACTGTTTTTT.

This chain's CDR3 is CASSPGRGINIITQYF. The CDR3 bases are TGTGCCAGCAGCCCCGGGCGCGGGATCAATATCATAACCCAGTACTTC. The genes are TRBV7-6 and TRBJ2-5, with D tentatively TRBD2 (6 bases). V lost 5 bases and J 8 bases, leaving 24 bases between the germline ends. The V gene's germline CDR1 is SGHVS and CDR2 FNYEAQ. This CDR3 has 16 residues.